This TCR beta chain was captured by sequencing in a study of T-cell reconstitution after alpha-beta-depleted transplantation in children listed by TCRdb under 2016. About the full investigation: The study quantitatively tracked T-cell immune reconstitution after TCRalphabeta/CD19-depleted allogeneic hematopoietic cell transplantation in children using TCR repertoire profiling.

This clonotype was detected many times. There is no known antigen for this receptor. There are no base qualities to consult, and no much larger clone falls within one base. The library came from PCR. Sequenced using an Illumina HiSeq 2500. TCR libraries were prepared with molecular barcoding, using unique molecular identifiers to normalize TCRbeta repertoire quantification. Clones were called with MiXCR by TCRdb after fastp trimmed the public reads at Q25, and only in-frame beta chains were retained. Each record represents a unique CDR3 protein, reported with the most common genes and DNA among its rows. A total of 200,000 to 250,000 distinct CDR3 sequences appear in this sample, 12% of them only once. The biggest ten clones account for around 2.5% of the sample. The sample consisted of PBMCs from the stem cell graft donor, taken from the stem cell graft. The clonotype comes from a human donor who donated a stem cell graft to a child with acute lymphoblastic leukemia.

The nucleotide sequence is TGTGCCAGCAGCCTCGCGGACGGAGCTAACTATGGCTACACCTTC. It translates to CASSLADGANYGYTF. The chain uses TRBV3-1 and TRBJ1-2; too little of a D gene remains to name it. V is shortened by 4 bases, J by 0 bases, and the region joining them spans 12 bases. The CDR3 starts with the cysteine, ends with the phenylalanine, and has 15 residues. This entry keeps only the CDR3 DNA: 45 bases, framed from base 1. CDR1 and CDR2 were assigned from the germline V gene (reference sequence) as LGHDT and YNNKEL.